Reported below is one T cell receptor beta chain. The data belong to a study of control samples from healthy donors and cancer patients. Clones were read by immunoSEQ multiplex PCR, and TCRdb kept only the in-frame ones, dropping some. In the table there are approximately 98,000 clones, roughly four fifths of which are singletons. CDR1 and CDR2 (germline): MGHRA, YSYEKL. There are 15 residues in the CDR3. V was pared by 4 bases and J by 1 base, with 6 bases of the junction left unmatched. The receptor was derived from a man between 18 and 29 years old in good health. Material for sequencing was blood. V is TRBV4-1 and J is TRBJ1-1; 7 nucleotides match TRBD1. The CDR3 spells CASSPQGVGNTEAFF. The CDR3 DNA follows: TGCGCCAGCAGCCCCCAGGGGGTTGGGAACACTGAAGCTTTCTTT.